The entry below gives a single TCR beta chain sequence along with its context. Antigen specificity is unknown. One end of the junction does not line up with germline, which may come from a read error. This sample was included in a study of cytomegalovirus exposure and HLA in healthy donors. The CDR3 runs 10 residues. Germline values: CDR1 SEHNR, CDR2 FQNEAQ (reference sequence). General observations from the study: Analysis was carried out at a later point, and it linked a missense DCLRE1C variant to TCR beta V- and J-gene trimming. Within an earlier analysis, most TCR beta V segments proved productive either about 87% or about 30% of the time.

PCR primers comprised 60 Vbeta and 13 Jbeta primers. In the original processing: Roughly 80 million unique TCR beta chains, 10 million to 14 million shared, were counted in a later analysis. Measured with immunoSEQ multiplex PCR; TCRdb has only the in-frame clones, and not every one. V and J calls and clone size are given by that table; D and trimming were obtained from the DNA. Of about 190,000 clones listed, 85% to 90% are singletons. This clonotype was obtained from a man aged 30 to 45 in good health and CMV-seronegative. Sequencing used PBMCs. The chain employs TRBV7-9 and TRBJ1-2, with a possible D match to TRBD1 (5 bases). In DNA form, the CDR3 reads TGTGCCGGGGAGGGGCCTGCCAGCGTCTTC. Its translation: CAGEGPASVF. The entire variable domain, with the rest obtained from reference TRBV7-9 and TRBJ1-2, is as follows: DTGVSQNPRHKITKRGQNVTFRCDPISEHNRLYWYRQTLGQGPEFLTYFQNEAQLEKSRLLSDRFSAERPKGSFSTLEIQRTEQGDSAMYLCAGEGPASVFGSGTRLTVV.